The source of this TCR beta chain is a study of blood T cell repertoires in COVID-19. At the level of the study: PBMCs, B-cell-depleted T cells, or T cells provided the cDNA or gDNA that made up the material.

In the authors' workflow: Reference gene primer amplification in the assay estimated nucleated cell counts. The protocol was immunoSEQ multiplex PCR, while the TCRdb copy is restricted to in-frame clones and leaves out a portion. The V and J calls and clone size are taken from that table; D and trimming were inferred from the DNA. The profile shows under 150,000 clones, around 88% of them singletons. CDR1 and CDR2 from the germline V gene are SGHAT and FQNNGV. The CDR3 spans 17 residues. V lost 6 bases and J lost 3; bases outside the gene matches: 9. This clonotype originated in a human donor in a cohort sampled during active COVID-19. The sequencing sample was made of peripheral blood. This chain uses TRBV11-2 with TRBJ2-7, with 15 nucleotides matching TRBD2. CDR3 sequence: CASRPGLAGGKIYEQYF. In DNA form, the CDR3 reads TGTGCCAGCAGACCCGGACTAGCGGGGGGGAAGATCTACGAGCAGTACTTC.